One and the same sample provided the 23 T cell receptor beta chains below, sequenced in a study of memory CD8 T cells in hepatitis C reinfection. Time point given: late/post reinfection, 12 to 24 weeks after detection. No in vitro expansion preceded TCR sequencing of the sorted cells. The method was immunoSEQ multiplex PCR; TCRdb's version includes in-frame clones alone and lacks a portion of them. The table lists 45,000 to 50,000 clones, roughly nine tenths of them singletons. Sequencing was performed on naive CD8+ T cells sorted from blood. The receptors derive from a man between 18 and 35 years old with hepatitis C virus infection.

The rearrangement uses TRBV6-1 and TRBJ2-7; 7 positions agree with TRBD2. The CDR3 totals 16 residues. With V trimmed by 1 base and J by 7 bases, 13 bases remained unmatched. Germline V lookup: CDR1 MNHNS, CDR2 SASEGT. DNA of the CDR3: TGTGCCAGCAGTGAAGTTGGAGCGGGACGACTTACAGAGCAGTACTTC. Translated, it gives CASSEVGAGRLTEQYF.

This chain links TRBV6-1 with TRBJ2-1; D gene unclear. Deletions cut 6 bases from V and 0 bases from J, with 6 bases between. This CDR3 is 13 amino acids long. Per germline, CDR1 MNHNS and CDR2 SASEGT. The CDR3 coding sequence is TGTGCCAGCAGCTACAGCTCCTACAATGAGCAGTTCTTC. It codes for CASSYSSYNEQFF.

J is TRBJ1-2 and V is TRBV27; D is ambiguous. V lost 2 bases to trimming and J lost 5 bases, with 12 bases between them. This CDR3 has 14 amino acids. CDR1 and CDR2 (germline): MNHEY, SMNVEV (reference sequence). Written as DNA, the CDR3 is TGTGCCAGCAGTTTACTCCAGGCTCCATATGGCTACACCTTC. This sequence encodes CASSLLQAPYGYTF.

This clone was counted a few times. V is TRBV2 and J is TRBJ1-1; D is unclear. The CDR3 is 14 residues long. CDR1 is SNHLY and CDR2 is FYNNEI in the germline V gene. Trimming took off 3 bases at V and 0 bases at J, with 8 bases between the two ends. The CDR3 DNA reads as TGTGCCAGCAGTGAGGGCAATATGAACACTGAAGCTTTCTTT. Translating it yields CASSEGNMNTEAFF.

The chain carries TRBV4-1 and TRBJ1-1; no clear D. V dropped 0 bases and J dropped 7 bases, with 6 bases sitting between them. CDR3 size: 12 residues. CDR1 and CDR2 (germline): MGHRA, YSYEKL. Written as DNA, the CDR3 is TGCGCCAGCAGCCAAGACAGGCGTGAAGCTTTCTTT. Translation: CASSQDRREAFF.

The CDR3 is CASKTGQLSYEQYF. The CDR3 nucleotides read TGTGCCAGCAAGACCGGACAGCTCTCCTACGAGCAGTACTTC. The rearrangement uses TRBV28 and TRBJ2-5, with a possible D match to TRBD1 (6 bases). The end of the DNA aligns better with TRBJ2-7, so the J call may be wrong. This CDR3 comprises 14 residues. CDR1 and CDR2 from the germline V gene are MDHEN and SYDVKM.

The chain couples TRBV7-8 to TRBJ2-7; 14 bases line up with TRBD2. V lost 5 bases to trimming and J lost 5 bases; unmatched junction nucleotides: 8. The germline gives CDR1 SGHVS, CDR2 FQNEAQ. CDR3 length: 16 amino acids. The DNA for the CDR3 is TGTGCCAGCAGCACCGGCCCGGGACTAGCGGGAGACGAGCAGTACTTC. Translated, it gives CASSTGPGLAGDEQYF.

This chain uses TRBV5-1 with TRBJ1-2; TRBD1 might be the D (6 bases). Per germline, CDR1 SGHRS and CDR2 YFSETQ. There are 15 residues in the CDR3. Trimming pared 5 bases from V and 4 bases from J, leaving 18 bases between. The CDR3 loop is CASSLMGAGSYGYTF. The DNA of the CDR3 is TGCGCCAGCAGTTTAATGGGGGCAGGAAGCTATGGCTACACCTTC.

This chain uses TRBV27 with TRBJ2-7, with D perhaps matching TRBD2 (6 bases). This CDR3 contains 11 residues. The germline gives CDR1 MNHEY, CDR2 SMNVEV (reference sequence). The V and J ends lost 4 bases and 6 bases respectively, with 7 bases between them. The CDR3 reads CASSWGVEQYF. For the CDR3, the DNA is TGTGCCAGCAGTTGGGGGGTCGAGCAGTACTTC.

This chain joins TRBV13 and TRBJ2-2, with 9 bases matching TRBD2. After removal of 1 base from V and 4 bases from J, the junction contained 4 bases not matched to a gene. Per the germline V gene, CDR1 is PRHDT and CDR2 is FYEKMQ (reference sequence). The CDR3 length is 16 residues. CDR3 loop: CASSLALAGITGELFF. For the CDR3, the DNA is TGTGCCAGCAGCTTAGCCCTAGCGGGGATCACCGGGGAGCTGTTTTTT.

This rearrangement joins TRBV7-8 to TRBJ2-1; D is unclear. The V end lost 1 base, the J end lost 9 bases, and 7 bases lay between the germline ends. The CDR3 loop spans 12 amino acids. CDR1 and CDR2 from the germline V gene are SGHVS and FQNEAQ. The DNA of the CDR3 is TGTGCCAGCAGCTTAGTGACGGGTGAGCAGTTCTTC. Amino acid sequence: CASSLVTGEQFF.

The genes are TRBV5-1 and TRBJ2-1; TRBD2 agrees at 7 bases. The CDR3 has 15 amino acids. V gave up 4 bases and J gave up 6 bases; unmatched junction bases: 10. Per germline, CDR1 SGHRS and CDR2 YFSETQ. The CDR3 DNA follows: TGCGCCAGCAGCACCTTGGGGGGGGTGGGCAATGAGCAGTTCTTC. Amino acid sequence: CASSTLGGVGNEQFF.

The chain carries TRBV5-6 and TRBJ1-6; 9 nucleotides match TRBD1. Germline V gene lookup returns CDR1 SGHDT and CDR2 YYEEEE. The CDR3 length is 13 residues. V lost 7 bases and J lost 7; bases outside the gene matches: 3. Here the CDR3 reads CASGQGRNSPLHF. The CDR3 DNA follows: TGTGCCAGCGGACAGGGGAGGAATTCACCCCTCCACTTT.

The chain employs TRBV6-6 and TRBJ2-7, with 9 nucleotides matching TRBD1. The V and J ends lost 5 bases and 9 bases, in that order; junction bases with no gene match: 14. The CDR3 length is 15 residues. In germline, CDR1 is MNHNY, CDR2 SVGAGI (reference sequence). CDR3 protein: CASSTGQGAPGGQYV. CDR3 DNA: TGTGCCAGCAGTACGGGACAGGGTGCCCCAGGGGGGCAGTACGTC.

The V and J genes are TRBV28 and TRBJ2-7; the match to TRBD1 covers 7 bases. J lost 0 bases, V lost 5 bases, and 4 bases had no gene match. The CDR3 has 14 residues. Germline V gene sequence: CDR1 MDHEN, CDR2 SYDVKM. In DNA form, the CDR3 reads TGTGCCAGCAGTCCCTGGGACAGCTCCTACGAGCAGTACTTC. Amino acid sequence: CASSPWDSSYEQYF.

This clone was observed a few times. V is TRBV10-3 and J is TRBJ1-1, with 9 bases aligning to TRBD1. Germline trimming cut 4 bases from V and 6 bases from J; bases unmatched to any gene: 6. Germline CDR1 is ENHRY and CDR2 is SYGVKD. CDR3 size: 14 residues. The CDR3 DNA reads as TGTGCCATCAGTGTCTCGGGACAGGGCGCTGAAGCTTTCTTT. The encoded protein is CAISVSGQGAEAFF.

DNA of the CDR3: TGCGCCAGCAGCGAGGACTACGGTTACGAGCAGTACTTC. Encoded protein: CASSEDYGYEQYF. The rearrangement links TRBV5-1 to TRBJ2-7, with D possibly TRBD2 on 6 matching bases. The CDR3 sequence is 13 residues long. V was clipped by 4 bases and J by 4 bases, with 12 bases between them. CDR1 SGHRS and CDR2 YFSETQ come from the germline V gene.

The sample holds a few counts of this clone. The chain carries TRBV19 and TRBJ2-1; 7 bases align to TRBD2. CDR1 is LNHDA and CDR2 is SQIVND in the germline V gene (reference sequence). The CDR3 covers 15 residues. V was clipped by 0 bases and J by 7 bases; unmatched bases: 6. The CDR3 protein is CASSIDGGSHNEQFF. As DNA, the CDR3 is TGTGCCAGTAGTATAGACGGCGGGAGCCATAATGAGCAGTTCTTC.

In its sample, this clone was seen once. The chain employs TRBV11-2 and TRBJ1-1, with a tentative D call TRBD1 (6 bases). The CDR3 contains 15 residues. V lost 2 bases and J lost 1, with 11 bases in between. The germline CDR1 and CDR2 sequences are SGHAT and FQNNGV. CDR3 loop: CASSLLPGQNTEAFF. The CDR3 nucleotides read TGTGCCAGCAGCTTATTGCCGGGACAGAACACTGAAGCTTTCTTT.

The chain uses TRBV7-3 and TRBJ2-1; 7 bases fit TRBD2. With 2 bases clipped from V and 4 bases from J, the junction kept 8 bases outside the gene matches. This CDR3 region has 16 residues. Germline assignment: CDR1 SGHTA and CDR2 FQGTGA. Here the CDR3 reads CASSLGYGRAYNEQFF. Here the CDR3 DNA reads TGTGCCAGCAGCTTAGGTTATGGGAGGGCGTACAATGAGCAGTTCTTC.

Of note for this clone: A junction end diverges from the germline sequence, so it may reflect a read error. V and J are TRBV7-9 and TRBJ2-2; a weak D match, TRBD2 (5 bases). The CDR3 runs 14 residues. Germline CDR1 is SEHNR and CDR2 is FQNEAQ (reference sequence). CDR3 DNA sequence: TGTGCCAGCAGTAGGACTGAGGACCGGGGAGCTGTCAATTTT. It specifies CASSRTEDRGAVNF.

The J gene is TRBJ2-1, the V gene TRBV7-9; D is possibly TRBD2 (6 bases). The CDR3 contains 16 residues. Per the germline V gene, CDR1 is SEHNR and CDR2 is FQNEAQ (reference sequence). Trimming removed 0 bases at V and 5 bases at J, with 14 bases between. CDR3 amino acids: CASSLAEFGSNNEQFF. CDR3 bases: TGTGCCAGCAGCTTAGCGGAGTTCGGGAGCAACAATGAGCAGTTCTTC.

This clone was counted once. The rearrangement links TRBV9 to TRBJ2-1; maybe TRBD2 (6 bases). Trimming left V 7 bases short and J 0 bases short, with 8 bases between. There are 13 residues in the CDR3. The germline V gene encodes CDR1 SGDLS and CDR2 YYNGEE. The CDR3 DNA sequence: TGTGCCAGCGGGGGGAACTCCTACAATGAGCAGTTCTTC. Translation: CASGGNSYNEQFF.